One TCR beta chain is described in this entry. The V and J ends lost 1 base and 2 bases, in that order; junction bases with no gene match: 0. The CDR3 length is 15 residues. Looked up from germline, CDR1 is MNHEY and CDR2 is SVGAGI. These data are taken from a study of control samples from healthy donors and cancer patients. Assay: immunoSEQ multiplex PCR; the TCRdb copy retains only in-frame clones and omits some. The sample has around 110,000 clones, 85% to 90% seen once. The J gene is TRBJ1-3, the V gene TRBV6-5; TRBD1 matches at 9 bases. Sequenced: PBMCs. The sequence came from a woman in her fifties or sixties with colorectal cancer. CDR3 protein: CASSYWTGAGNTIYF. The DNA for the CDR3 is TGTGCCAGCAGTTACTGGACAGGGGCTGGAAACACCATATATTTT.